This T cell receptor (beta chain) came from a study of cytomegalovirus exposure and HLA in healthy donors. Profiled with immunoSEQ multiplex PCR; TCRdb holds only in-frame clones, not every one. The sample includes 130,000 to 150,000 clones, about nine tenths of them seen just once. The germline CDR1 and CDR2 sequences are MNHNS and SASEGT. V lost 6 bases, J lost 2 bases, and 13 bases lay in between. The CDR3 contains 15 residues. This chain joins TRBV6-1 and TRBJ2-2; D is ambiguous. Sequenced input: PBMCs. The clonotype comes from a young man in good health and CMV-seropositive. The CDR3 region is CASSPTQSNTGELFF. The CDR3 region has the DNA TGTGCCAGCAGCCCGACACAGAGCAACACCGGGGAGCTGTTTTTT.